This TCR beta chain was observed in a study of T-cell memory formation after mild COVID-19. TCRdb re-called the 5' RACE reads through MiXCR, storing one row per CDR3 protein. The table has under 300,000 distinct CDR3 sequences, roughly 15% seen once. This clonotype was recorded once. Looked up from germline, CDR1 is SGHTA and CDR2 is FQGNSA. The CDR3 is 16 amino acids. Trimming cost V 5 bases and J 6 bases, with 19 bases left between them. Sequences were obtained from PBMCs or a T cell subset sorted from them (not recorded which). This chain links TRBV7-2 with TRBJ2-2, with a tentative D call TRBD2 (6 bases). This receptor was taken from a man younger than 35 who had mild COVID-19 (a few samples of this study predate the infection). Cell type and time point are not known. For the CDR3, the DNA is TGTGCCAGCAGCCCACTGGGGGACTCCCACGCCGGGGAGCTGTTTTTT. Encoded protein: CASSPLGDSHAGELFF.